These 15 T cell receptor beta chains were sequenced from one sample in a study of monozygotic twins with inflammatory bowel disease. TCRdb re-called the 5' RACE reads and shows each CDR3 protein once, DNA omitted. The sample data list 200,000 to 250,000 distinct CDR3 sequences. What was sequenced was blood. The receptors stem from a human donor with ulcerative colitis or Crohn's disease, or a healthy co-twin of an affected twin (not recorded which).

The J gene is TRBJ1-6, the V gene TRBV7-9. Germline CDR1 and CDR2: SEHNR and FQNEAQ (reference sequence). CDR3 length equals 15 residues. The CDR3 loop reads CASRGLNSYNSPLHF. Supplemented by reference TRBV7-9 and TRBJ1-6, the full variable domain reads DTGVSQNPRHKITKRGQNVTFRCDPISEHNRLYWYRQTLGQGPEFLTYFQNEAQLEKSRLLSDRFSAERPKGSFSTLEIQRTEQGDSAMYLCASRGLNSYNSPLHFGNGTRLTVT.

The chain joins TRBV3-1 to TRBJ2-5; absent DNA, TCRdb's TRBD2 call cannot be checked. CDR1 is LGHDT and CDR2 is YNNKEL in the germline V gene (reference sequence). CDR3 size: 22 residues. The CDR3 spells CASSQDRITLLTLAGGPETQYF.

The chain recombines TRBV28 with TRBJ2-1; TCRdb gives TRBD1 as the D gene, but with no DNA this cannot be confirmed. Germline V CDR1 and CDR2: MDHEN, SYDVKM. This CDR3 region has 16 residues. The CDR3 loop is CASNYPQGSTYNEQFF.

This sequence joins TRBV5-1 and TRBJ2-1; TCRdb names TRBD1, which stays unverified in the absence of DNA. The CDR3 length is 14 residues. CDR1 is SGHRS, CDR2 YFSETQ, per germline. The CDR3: CASSFQGEYNEQFF.

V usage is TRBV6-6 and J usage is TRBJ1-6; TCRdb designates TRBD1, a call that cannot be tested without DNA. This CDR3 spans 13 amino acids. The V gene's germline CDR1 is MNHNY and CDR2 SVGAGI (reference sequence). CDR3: CASSYALGSPLHF.

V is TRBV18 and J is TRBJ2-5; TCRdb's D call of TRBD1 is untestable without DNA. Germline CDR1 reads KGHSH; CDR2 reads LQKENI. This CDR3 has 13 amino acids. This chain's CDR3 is CASSPTEAETQYF.

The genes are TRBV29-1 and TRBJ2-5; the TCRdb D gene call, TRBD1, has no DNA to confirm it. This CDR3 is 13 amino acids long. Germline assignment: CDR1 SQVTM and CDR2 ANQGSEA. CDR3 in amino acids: CSAPGRGQETQYF.

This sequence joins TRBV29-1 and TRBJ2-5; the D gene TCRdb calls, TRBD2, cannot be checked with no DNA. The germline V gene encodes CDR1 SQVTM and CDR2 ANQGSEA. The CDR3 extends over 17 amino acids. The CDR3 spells CSVRGEFWGTRQETQYF.

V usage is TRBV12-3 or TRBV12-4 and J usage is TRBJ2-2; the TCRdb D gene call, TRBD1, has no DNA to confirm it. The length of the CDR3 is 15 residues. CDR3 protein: CASSPGTGGFRELFF.

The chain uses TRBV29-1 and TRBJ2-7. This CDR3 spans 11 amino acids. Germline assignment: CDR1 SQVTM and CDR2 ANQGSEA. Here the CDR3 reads CSVLGSYEQYF.

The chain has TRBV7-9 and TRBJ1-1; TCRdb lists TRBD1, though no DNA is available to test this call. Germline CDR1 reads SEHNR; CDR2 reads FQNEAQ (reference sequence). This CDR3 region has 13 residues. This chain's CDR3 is CASSLREGTEAFF.

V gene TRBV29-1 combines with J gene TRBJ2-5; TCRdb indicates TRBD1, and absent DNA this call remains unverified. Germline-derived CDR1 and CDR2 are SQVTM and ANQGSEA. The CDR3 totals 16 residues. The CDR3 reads CSVEQGSALERETQYF. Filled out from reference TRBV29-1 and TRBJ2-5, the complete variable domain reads SAVISQKPSRDICQRGTSLTIQCQVDSQVTMMFWYRQQPGQSLTLIATANQGSEATYESGFVIDKFPISRPNLTFSTLTVSNMSPEDSSIYLCSVEQGSALERETQYFGPGTRLLVL.

The CDR3 reads CASSLAGTNEQFF. This chain links TRBV18 with TRBJ2-1; TCRdb's D call, TRBD1, is unchecked because there is no DNA. This CDR3 has 13 residues. From germline, CDR1 is KGHSH and CDR2 LQKENI.

The CDR3: CASSIGGGSNQPQHF. This chain uses TRBV19 with TRBJ1-5. This CDR3 contains 15 residues. From germline, CDR1 is LNHDA and CDR2 SQIVND (reference sequence).

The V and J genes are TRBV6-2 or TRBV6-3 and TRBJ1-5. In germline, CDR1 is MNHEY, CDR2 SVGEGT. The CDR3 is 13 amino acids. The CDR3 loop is CASSYSMAQIEYF.